A single T cell receptor beta chain is shown here with its context. Trimming cost V 1 base and J 0 bases, with 17 bases left between them. CDR3 length: 18 residues. CDR1 is LGHNA, CDR2 YNFKEQ, per germline. As originally analysed: Researchers report that nucleated cell counts were estimated from reference gene primer amplification. Sequencing used immunoSEQ multiplex PCR; TCRdb keeps in-frame clones, though not all of them. V, J and clone size were drawn from that table, and D and trimming were deduced from the DNA. The data show 150,000 to 200,000 clones, with around nine tenths seen just once and 2.7% held by the top ten. This sample was taken from a study of blood T cell repertoires in COVID-19. Turning to the study itself: COVID-19 samples, acute and convalescent, were from the United States, Italy and Spain.

This sequence originates from a man aged 35 to 55 with active or convalescent COVID-19. The chain recombines TRBV4-2 with TRBJ2-3; TRBD2 might be the D (6 bases). The sequencing sample was made of peripheral blood. The CDR3 is CASSQVGGDGESTDTQYF. CDR3 bases: TGTGCCAGCAGCCAAGTGGGCGGGGACGGGGAGAGCACAGATACGCAGTATTTT.